Each of the 27 T cell receptor beta chains below was sequenced from the same sample in a study of T-cell memory formation after mild COVID-19. A single record per CDR3 protein comes from TCRdb applying MiXCR to the 5' RACE reads. The sample includes 350,000 to 500,000 distinct CDR3 sequences, less than 25% of them seen just once. Sequencing was done on a sample of PBMCs or a T cell subset sorted from them (not recorded which). The receptors here all came from an adult woman who had mild COVID-19 (a few samples of this study predate the infection). Cell type and time point are not known.

V usage is TRBV2 and J usage is TRBJ2-5, with D possibly matching TRBD1 (6 bases). V gave up 5 bases and J gave up 2 bases, with 12 bases separating them. Germline V gene lookup returns CDR1 SNHLY and CDR2 FYNNEI. The CDR3 covers 14 residues. The DNA for the CDR3 is TGTGCCAGCAGTTCGACAGGAATTCAAGAGACCCAGTACTTC. It is translated as CASSSTGIQETQYF.

The chain is built from TRBV10-3 and TRBJ2-7; 9 bases match TRBD1. The germline V gene has CDR1 ENHRY and CDR2 SYGVKD. V gave up 10 bases and J gave up 6 bases; unmatched junction bases: 10. The CDR3 covers 13 residues. Written as DNA, the CDR3 is TGTGCCACGACCGGGACAGGGACTGCCGAGCAGTACTTC. Protein sequence: CATTGTGTAEQYF.

This clonotype occurred a few times. The junction departs from germline at one end; a sequencing error may be responsible. CDR3 protein: CASRSTVSDEQYF. The CDR3 DNA reads as TGTGCCAGCAGGAGTACGGTCTCCGACGAGCAGTACTTC. The V and J genes are TRBV12-3 or TRBV12-4 and TRBJ2-7; no definite D call. CDR3 length: 13 residues.

Only a few counts were recorded for this clonotype. The CDR3 coding sequence is TGTGCCATCAGTGAGGGTGGGACTAGCGGTAGCACAGATACGCAGTATTTT. Amino acids: CAISEGGTSGSTDTQYF. This chain uses TRBV10-3 with TRBJ2-3; 11 bases map to TRBD2. Per germline, CDR1 ENHRY and CDR2 SYGVKD. V lost 2 bases to trimming and J lost 0 bases; unmatched junction nucleotides: 4. This CDR3 is 17 amino acids long.

As DNA, the CDR3 is TGTGCCAGCAGAGGGGTTGGCAATCAGCCCCAGCATTTT. Protein: CASRGVGNQPQHF. The chain uses TRBV27 and TRBJ1-5, with a tentative D call TRBD1 (5 bases). Trimming stripped 6 bases from V and 2 bases from J, with 8 bases between. The V gene's germline CDR1 is MNHEY and CDR2 SMNVEV (reference sequence). The CDR3 consists of 13 residues.

CDR3 in amino acids: CASSYGLAVLSSYNEQFF. Here the CDR3 DNA reads TGTGCCAGCAGTTACGGACTAGCGGTTTTAAGCTCCTACAATGAGCAGTTCTTC. The gene calls are TRBV6-6 and TRBJ2-1; 10 bases fit TRBD2. The CDR3 contains 18 residues. Germline V CDR1 and CDR2: MNHNY, SVGAGI (reference sequence). V trimming: 2 bases; J trimming: 0 bases; junction bases outside the gene matches: 7.

This clonotype has more than one count but fewer than ten. The rearrangement uses TRBV4-3 and TRBJ2-3; a possible D gene is TRBD1 (6 bases). From germline, CDR1 is LGHNA and CDR2 YSLEER. The V gene lost 4 bases and the J gene lost 2 bases, with 13 bases spanning the gap. The CDR3 totals 15 residues. The CDR3 here is CASSPATGHTDTQYF. In DNA, the CDR3 is TGCGCCAGCAGCCCCGCCACGGGACACACAGATACGCAGTATTTT.

This clonotype occurred many times. This chain uses TRBV7-9 with TRBJ2-1; 7 positions match TRBD1. The junction had 4 bases not matched to a gene; V was cut back by 3 bases and J by 2 bases. The CDR3 is 15 residues long. Germline V lookup: CDR1 SEHNR, CDR2 FQNEAQ (reference sequence). The CDR3 sequence: CASSFRDRAYNEQFF. DNA of the CDR3: TGTGCCAGCAGCTTTCGGGACAGAGCCTACAATGAGCAGTTCTTC.

This clonotype has ten or more counts. This sequence joins TRBV6-1 and TRBJ2-1, with TRBD2 identical over 7 bases. CDR1 is MNHNS and CDR2 is SASEGT in the germline V gene. This CDR3 contains 13 residues. V was clipped by 8 bases and J by 4 bases; unmatched bases: 5. CDR3 residues: CASRWGGYNEQFF. The CDR3, as DNA: TGTGCCAGCCGCTGGGGGGGGTACAATGAGCAGTTCTTC.

The genes are TRBV6-5 and TRBJ2-7, with TRBD2 matching 10 bases. Germline V CDR1 and CDR2: MNHEY, SVGAGI. J lost 2 bases, V lost 6 bases, and 4 bases had no gene match. This CDR3 has 14 amino acids. The CDR3 bases are TGTGCCAGCAGCACACTAGCGGGACCCTACGAGCAGTACTTC. Its protein is CASSTLAGPYEQYF.

This clonotype was seen at least ten times. The chain employs TRBV12-3 or TRBV12-4 and TRBJ1-2, with D hard to call. This CDR3 comprises 12 residues. Trimming shortened V by 5 bases and J by 4 bases, and 8 bases separated the two germline ends. CDR3 nucleotides: TGTGCCAGCAGTGATGCCCGCTATGGCTACACCTTC. It yields the protein CASSDARYGYTF.

This chain uses TRBV14 with TRBJ2-7; D remains unclear. Germline assignment: CDR1 SGHDN and CDR2 FVKESK. This CDR3 contains 13 residues. V shed 4 bases and J shed 2 bases, with 9 bases lying between them. The CDR3 spells CASSPGITYEQYF. For the CDR3, the DNA is TGTGCCAGCAGCCCAGGAATCACCTACGAGCAGTACTTC.

This chain connects TRBV19 to TRBJ1-1; D gene uncertain. V gave up 4 bases and J gave up 8 bases, with 5 bases separating them. Germline CDR1 is LNHDA and CDR2 is SQIVND (reference sequence). The CDR3 is 10 amino acids. In nucleotides, the CDR3 is TGTGCCAGTAGTAATGGGGAAGCTTTCTTT. This translates into CASSNGEAFF.

The table lists this clonotype with a few counts. In DNA form, the CDR3 reads TGTGCCACCACCTACCGGGGCGAAGCTTTCTTT. It codes for CATTYRGEAFF. The chain joins TRBV24-1 to TRBJ1-1; a possible D gene is TRBD1 (5 bases). This CDR3 contains 11 residues. Trimming took off 8 bases at V and 8 bases at J, with 11 bases between the two ends. Germline values: CDR1 KGHDR, CDR2 SFDVKD.

The V gene is TRBV20-1, the J gene TRBJ2-7; D possibly corresponds to TRBD2 (7 bases). The V end lost 5 bases, the J end lost 0 bases, and 14 bases lay between the germline ends. Germline assignment: CDR1 DFQATT and CDR2 SNEGSKA (reference sequence). The CDR3 totals 14 residues. Here the CDR3 DNA reads TGCAGTGCTCTTGGCGGGGGCTCCTCCTACGAGCAGTACTTC. It yields the protein CSALGGGSSYEQYF.

This chain uses TRBV7-9 with TRBJ1-1; D is possibly TRBD1 (5 bases). Germline CDR1 and CDR2: SEHNR and FQNEAQ (reference sequence). Trimming removed 5 bases at V and 1 base at J, with 11 bases between. The CDR3 has 14 residues. CDR3 sequence reads: CASSKSGGNTEAFF. CDR3 nucleotides: TGTGCCAGCAGCAAAAGTGGGGGGAACACTGAAGCTTTCTTT.

V and J are TRBV6-1 and TRBJ1-1; no clear D gene. This CDR3 region has 13 residues. Germline lookup yields CDR1 MNHNS and CDR2 SASEGT. V lost 0 bases and J lost 7, with 9 bases in between. The CDR3 sequence is CASSEASWGEAFF. The CDR3 region has the DNA TGTGCCAGCAGTGAAGCCTCTTGGGGTGAAGCTTTCTTT.

The rearrangement uses TRBV7-3 and TRBJ2-3; 9 bases align to TRBD2. Germline CDR1 is SGHTA and CDR2 is FQGTGA. V lost 8 bases, J lost 5 bases, and 5 bases stayed unmatched. This CDR3 has 13 amino acids. CDR3 DNA: TGTGCCAGCTCCTGGCGGGGGGGAGATACGCAGTATTTT. Its protein is CASSWRGGDTQYF.

This rearrangement joins TRBV7-9 to TRBJ2-7; D gene ambiguous. V shed 5 bases and J shed 0 bases, with 20 bases lying between them. This CDR3 spans 17 amino acids. Germline lookup yields CDR1 SEHNR and CDR2 FQNEAQ (reference sequence). CDR3 DNA sequence: TGTGCCAGCAGCACCTCGGTGGCCTCCCGAAGCTCCTACGAGCAGTACTTC. Translating it yields CASSTSVASRSSYEQYF.

This clonotype was counted a few times. The chain joins TRBV30 to TRBJ2-7; no clear D. Per the germline V gene, CDR1 is GTSNPN and CDR2 is SVGIG (reference sequence). The CDR3 sequence is 12 residues long. Trimming removed 3 bases from V and 0 bases from J, with 6 bases in between. Written as DNA, the CDR3 is TGTGCCTGGAGCCGCAGCTCCTACGAGCAGTACTTC. This gives the protein CAWSRSSYEQYF. The full variable domain, rest sourced from reference TRBV30 and TRBJ2-7, is SQTIHQWPATLVQPVGSPLSLECTVEGTSNPNLYWYRQAAGRGLQLLFYSVGIGQISSEVPQNLSASRPQDRQFILSSKKLLLSDSGFYLCAWSRSSYEQYFGPGTRLTVT.

This chain joins TRBV6-5 and TRBJ2-7, with D tentatively TRBD2 (5 bases). V lost 5 bases and J 3 bases, leaving 11 bases between the germline ends. The CDR3 is 13 amino acids. CDR1 MNHEY and CDR2 SVGAGI come from the germline V gene. For the CDR3, the DNA is TGTGCCAGCAGTAGCGGAAGGGTCTACGAGCAGTACTTC. Its translation is CASSSGRVYEQYF.

This clonotype was recorded once. V and J are TRBV2 and TRBJ2-7; 7 bases align to TRBD2. The V and J ends lost 5 bases and 2 bases, in that order; junction bases with no gene match: 9. The CDR3 sequence is 15 residues long. Germline loops: CDR1 SNHLY, CDR2 FYNNEI. The CDR3 bases are TGTGCCAGCAGTAAGTGGGCTAGCGGTCCCTACGAGCAGTACTTC. Translating gives CASSKWASGPYEQYF.

This clonotype was detected a few times. The CDR3 region is CASGRGTGATSSYNEQFF. CDR3 nucleotide sequence: TGTGCCAGCGGTCGGGGGACAGGGGCCACGAGCTCCTACAATGAGCAGTTCTTC. The V gene is TRBV7-9, the J gene TRBJ2-1; TRBD1 aligns across 10 bases. The CDR3 contains 18 residues. V shed 8 bases and J 0 bases; nucleotides not matched to a gene: 13. Germline CDR1 reads SEHNR; CDR2 reads FQNEAQ (reference sequence).

The sample holds a few counts of this clonotype. The genes are TRBV2 and TRBJ1-1; D might be TRBD1 (5 bases). The CDR3 extends over 13 amino acids. V was cut by 6 bases and J by 1 base, with 9 bases left in between. The germline V gene has CDR1 SNHLY and CDR2 FYNNEI. Here the CDR3 reads CASRARANTEAFF. As DNA, the CDR3 is TGTGCCAGCAGGGCCAGGGCGAACACTGAAGCTTTCTTT.

This clonotype has just a few counts. J is TRBJ2-1 and V is TRBV3-1; D call uncertain. CDR1 is LGHDT, CDR2 YNNKEL, per germline (reference sequence). The length of the CDR3 is 15 residues. Trimming left V 3 bases short and J 7 bases short, with 16 bases between. In nucleotides, the CDR3 is TGTGCCAGCAGCCACTACCTAAAAGGTGATAATGAGCAGTTCTTC. This codes for CASSHYLKGDNEQFF.

The V gene is TRBV20-1, the J gene TRBJ2-5; 11 bases fit TRBD2. The CDR3 sequence is 13 residues long. Germline V CDR1 and CDR2: DFQATT, SNEGSKA (reference sequence). With 6 bases clipped from V and 4 bases from J, the junction kept 4 bases outside the gene matches. The DNA of the CDR3 is TGCAGTGCGGCGACTAGCGGGGCAGAGACCCAGTACTTC. Amino acid sequence: CSAATSGAETQYF.

In its sample, this clonotype was seen once. One junction end does not reproduce the germline sequence, and a read error may be involved. The chain employs TRBV6-5 and TRBJ2-7, with D unclear. Germline V gene sequence: CDR1 MNHEY, CDR2 SVGAGI. The CDR3 sequence is 8 residues long. The CDR3 loop reads CASGSEHF. CDR3 sequence (DNA): TGTGCCAGCGGAAGCGAGCACTTC.